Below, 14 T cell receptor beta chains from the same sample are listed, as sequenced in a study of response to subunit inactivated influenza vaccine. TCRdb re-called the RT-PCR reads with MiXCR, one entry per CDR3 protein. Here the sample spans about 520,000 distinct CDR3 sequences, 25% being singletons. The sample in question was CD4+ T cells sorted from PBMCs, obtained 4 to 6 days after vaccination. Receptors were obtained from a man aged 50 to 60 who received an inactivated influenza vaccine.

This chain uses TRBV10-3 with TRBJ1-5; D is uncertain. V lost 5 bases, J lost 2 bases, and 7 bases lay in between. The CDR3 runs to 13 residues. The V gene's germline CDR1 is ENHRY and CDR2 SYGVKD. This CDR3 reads CAISTQGNQPQHF. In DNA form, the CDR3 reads TGTGCCATCAGTACGCAAGGCAATCAGCCCCAGCATTTT.

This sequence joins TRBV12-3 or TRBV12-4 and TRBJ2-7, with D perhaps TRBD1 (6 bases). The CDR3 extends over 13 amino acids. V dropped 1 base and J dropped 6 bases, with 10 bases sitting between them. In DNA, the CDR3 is TGTGCCAGCAGTTTAGAGAACAGGGCCGAGCAGTACTTC. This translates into CASSLENRAEQYF.

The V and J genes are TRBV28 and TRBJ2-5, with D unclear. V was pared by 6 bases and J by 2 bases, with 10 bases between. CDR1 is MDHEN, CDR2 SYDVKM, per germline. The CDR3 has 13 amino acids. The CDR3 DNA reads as TGTGCCAGCAGGTACCCGTATCAAGAGACCCAGTACTTC. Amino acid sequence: CASRYPYQETQYF.

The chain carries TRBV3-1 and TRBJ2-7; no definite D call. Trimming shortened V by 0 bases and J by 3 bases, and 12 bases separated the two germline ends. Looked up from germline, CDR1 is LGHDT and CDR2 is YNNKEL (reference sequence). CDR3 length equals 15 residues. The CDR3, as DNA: TGTGCCAGCAGCCAAGAAGGGTACAGTTACTACGAGCAGTACTTC. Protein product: CASSQEGYSYYEQYF.

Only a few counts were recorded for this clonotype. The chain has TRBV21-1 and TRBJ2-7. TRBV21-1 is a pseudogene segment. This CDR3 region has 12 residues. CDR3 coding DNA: TGTGCCAGCAGCTGGGCCTCATACGAGCAGTACTTC. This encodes CASSWASYEQYF.

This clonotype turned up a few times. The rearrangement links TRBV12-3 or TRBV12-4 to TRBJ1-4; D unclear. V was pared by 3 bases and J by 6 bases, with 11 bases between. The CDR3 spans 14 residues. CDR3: CASSFYQTYEKLFF. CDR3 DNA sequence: TGTGCCAGCAGTTTCTATCAGACCTATGAAAAACTGTTTTTT.

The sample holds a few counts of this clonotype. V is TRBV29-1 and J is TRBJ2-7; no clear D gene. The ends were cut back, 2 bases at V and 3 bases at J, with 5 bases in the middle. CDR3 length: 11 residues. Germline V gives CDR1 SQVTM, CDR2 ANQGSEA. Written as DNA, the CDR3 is TGCAGCGTTGAAACTCGCTACGAGCAGTACTTC. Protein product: CSVETRYEQYF.

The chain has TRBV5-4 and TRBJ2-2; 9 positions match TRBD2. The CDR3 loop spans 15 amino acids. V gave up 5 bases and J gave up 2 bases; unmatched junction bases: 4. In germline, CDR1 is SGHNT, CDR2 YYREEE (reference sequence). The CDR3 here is CASRASGTNTGELFF. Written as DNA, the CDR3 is TGTGCCAGCAGAGCTAGCGGGACAAACACCGGGGAGCTGTTTTTT.

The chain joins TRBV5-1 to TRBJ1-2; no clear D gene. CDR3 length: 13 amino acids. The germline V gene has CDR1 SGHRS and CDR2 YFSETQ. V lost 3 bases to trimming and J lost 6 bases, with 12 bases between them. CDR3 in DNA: TGCGCCAGCAGCTGGAGGGTCGGAGATGGCTACACCTTC. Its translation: CASSWRVGDGYTF.

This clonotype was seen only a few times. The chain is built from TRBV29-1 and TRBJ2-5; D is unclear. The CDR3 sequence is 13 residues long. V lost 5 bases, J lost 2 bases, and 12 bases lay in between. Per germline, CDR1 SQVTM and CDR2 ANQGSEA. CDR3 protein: CSVSKRWQETQYF. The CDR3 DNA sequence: TGCAGCGTTTCTAAACGGTGGCAAGAGACCCAGTACTTC.

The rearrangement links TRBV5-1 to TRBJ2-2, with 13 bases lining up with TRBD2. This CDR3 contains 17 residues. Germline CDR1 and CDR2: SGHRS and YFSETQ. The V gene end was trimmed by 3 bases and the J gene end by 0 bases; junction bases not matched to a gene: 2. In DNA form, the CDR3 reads TGCGCCAGCAGCTCGGGACTAGCGGGACCGAACACCGGGGAGCTGTTTTTT. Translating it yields CASSSGLAGPNTGELFF.

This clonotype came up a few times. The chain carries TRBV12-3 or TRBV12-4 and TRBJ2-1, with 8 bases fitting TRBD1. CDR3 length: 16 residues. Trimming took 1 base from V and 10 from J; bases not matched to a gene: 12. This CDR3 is CASSLGRGRETHEQFF. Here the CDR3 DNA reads TGTGCCAGCAGTTTAGGCAGGGGGCGCGAAACCCACGAGCAGTTCTTC.

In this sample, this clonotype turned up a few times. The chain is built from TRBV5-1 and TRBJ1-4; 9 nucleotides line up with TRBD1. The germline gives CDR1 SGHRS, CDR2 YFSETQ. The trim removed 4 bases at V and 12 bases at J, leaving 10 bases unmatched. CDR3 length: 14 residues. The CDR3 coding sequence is TGCGCCAGCAGCACCGGGACAGGGTCGAATGAACTGTTTTTT. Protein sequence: CASSTGTGSNELFF.

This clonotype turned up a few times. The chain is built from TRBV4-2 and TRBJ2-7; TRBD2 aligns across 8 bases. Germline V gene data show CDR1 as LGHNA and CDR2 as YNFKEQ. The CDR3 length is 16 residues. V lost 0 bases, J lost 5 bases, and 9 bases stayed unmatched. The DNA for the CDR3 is TGTGCCAGCAGCCAAGAGCTGTGGAGCGGGAGTAACGAGCAGTACTTC. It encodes CASSQELWSGSNEQYF.